What follows are 14 T cell receptor beta chains derived from one specimen sequenced in a study of blood T cell repertoires in COVID-19. Repertoires were generated with immunoSEQ multiplex PCR, while TCRdb's copy carries only in-frame clones and drops some. The data contain more than 200,000 clones, 70% to 90% of them singletons. The sequenced sample was peripheral blood. All receptors come from a man under 40 with COVID-19, enrolled during active disease.

A single count supports this clone. The gene calls are TRBV7-3 and TRBJ2-2; D perhaps matches TRBD2 (6 bases). The CDR3 has 13 residues. Germline values: CDR1 SGHTA, CDR2 FQGTGA. The V and J ends lost 7 bases and 7 bases respectively, with 13 bases between them. Written as DNA, the CDR3 is TGTGCCAGCAAACCGCGGGGAGGCGGGGAGCTGTTTTTT. Protein product: CASKPRGGGELFF. Supplemented by reference TRBV7-3 and TRBJ2-2, the full variable domain reads GAGVSQTPSNKVTEKGKYVELRCDPISGHTALYWYRQSLGQGPEFLIYFQGTGAADDSGLPNDRFFAVRPEGSVSTLKIQRTERGDSAVYLCASKPRGGGELFFGEGSRLTVL.

V usage is TRBV6-2 or TRBV6-3 and J usage is TRBJ2-2; D perhaps matches TRBD2 (5 bases). The germline gives CDR1 MNHEY, CDR2 SVGEGT. There are 15 residues in the CDR3. The V end lost 2 bases, the J end lost 5 bases, and 12 bases lay between the germline ends. The CDR3 loop is CASSYARRGTGELFF. DNA of the CDR3: TGTGCCAGCAGTTACGCCAGGAGAGGGACCGGGGAGCTGTTTTTT.

The V and J genes are TRBV7-3 and TRBJ1-2, with D maybe TRBD1 (6 bases). V dropped 5 bases and J dropped 6 bases, with 19 bases sitting between them. The CDR3 sequence is 15 residues long. Per the germline V gene, CDR1 is SGHTA and CDR2 is FQGTGA. DNA of the CDR3: TGTGCCAGCAGCCCCTACACTGAACAGGGACATGGCTACACCTTC. This gives the protein CASSPYTEQGHGYTF.

The V and J genes are TRBV19 and TRBJ1-5; 7 nucleotides agree with TRBD1. The CDR3 runs to 14 residues. From germline, CDR1 is LNHDA and CDR2 SQIVND (reference sequence). Trimming cost V 7 bases and J 0 bases; bases outside gene matches: 3. The CDR3 spells CASNRDSSNQPQHF. The CDR3 coding sequence is TGTGCCAGTAACCGGGACAGTAGCAATCAGCCCCAGCATTTT.

CDR3 residues: CASSPRGRAANEQYF. The CDR3 bases are TGTGCCAGCTCACCGCGTGGGAGGGCTGCCAACGAGCAGTACTTC. The chain carries TRBV18 and TRBJ2-7, with TRBD2 identical over 7 bases. The CDR3 has 15 amino acids. V gave up 3 bases and J gave up 5 bases; unmatched junction bases: 10. The germline V gene has CDR1 KGHSH and CDR2 LQKENI.

The chain combines TRBV27 with TRBJ1-1, with 10 bases fitting TRBD1. After removal of 3 bases from V and 4 bases from J, the junction contained 5 bases not matched to a gene. The CDR3 extends over 15 amino acids. From germline, CDR1 is MNHEY and CDR2 SMNVEV (reference sequence). CDR3 in DNA: TGTGCCAGCAGTTTGAGACAGGGGGCGAGCACTGAAGCTTTCTTT. Amino acids: CASSLRQGASTEAFF.

The rearrangement links TRBV28 to TRBJ2-2; TRBD2 is a possible D gene (6 bases). The length of the CDR3 is 13 residues. The germline V gene has CDR1 MDHEN and CDR2 SYDVKM. The V and J ends lost 3 bases and 6 bases respectively, with 8 bases between them. CDR3 in DNA: TGTGCCAGCAGTTTTACGGGGGCCGGGGAGCTGTTTTTT. Its translation: CASSFTGAGELFF.

This chain's CDR3 is CASSPPRDPREQYF. The CDR3 coding sequence is TGCGCCAGCAGCCCACCGCGCGATCCCCGGGAGCAGTACTTC. V gene TRBV5-1 combines with J gene TRBJ2-7; D unresolved. Per the germline V gene, CDR1 is SGHRS and CDR2 is YFSETQ. The CDR3 is made up of 14 amino acids. Trimming took off 4 bases at V and 7 bases at J, with 18 bases between the two ends.

The rearrangement links TRBV15 to TRBJ1-3, with D unclear. V gave up 0 bases and J gave up 0 bases, with 12 bases separating them. This CDR3 has 17 residues. CDR1 and CDR2 (germline): LNHNV, YYDKDF (reference sequence). DNA of the CDR3: TGTGCCACCAGCAGAGATCGTCCAGGCCACTCTGGAAACACCATATATTTT. It specifies CATSRDRPGHSGNTIYF. The full variable domain, completed using reference TRBV15 and TRBJ1-3, is DAMVIQNPRYQVTQFGKPVTLSCSQTLNHNVMYWYQQKSSQAPKLLFHYYDKDFNNEADTPDNFQSRRPNTSFCFLDIRSPGLGDTAMYLCATSRDRPGHSGNTIYFGEGSWLTVV.

This chain uses TRBV7-8 with TRBJ1-6; 9 bases are shared with TRBD1. CDR1 is SGHVS and CDR2 is FQNEAQ in the germline V gene. V lost 10 bases, J lost 8 bases, and 9 bases stayed unmatched. The length of the CDR3 is 14 residues. The CDR3 is CATLLGTGHSPLHF. The CDR3 DNA is TGTGCCACCTTACTGGGGACAGGGCATTCACCCCTCCACTTT. Full variable domain (outside the CDR3, taken from reference TRBV7-8 and TRBJ1-6): GAGVSQSPRYKVAKRGQDVALRCDPISGHVSLFWYQQALGQGPEFLTYFQNEAQLDKSGLPSDRFFAERPEGSVSTLKIQRTQQEDSAVYLCATLLGTGHSPLHFGNGTRLTVT.

The sample holds a few counts of this clone. The chain couples TRBV3-1 (or the pseudogene TRBV3-2) to TRBJ1-2; no reliable D call. Germline values: CDR1 LGHDT, CDR2 YNNKEL (reference sequence). CDR3 length equals 13 residues. V was shortened by 4 bases and J by 8 bases, with 14 bases between the two germline ends. The CDR3 coding sequence is TGTGCCAGCAGCCTCCTGCGGGGTAGGGGCTACACCTTC. Protein sequence: CASSLLRGRGYTF.

The gene calls are TRBV19 and TRBJ1-2, with 7 positions matching TRBD1. Trimming took 6 bases from V and 6 from J; bases not matched to a gene: 1. Germline CDR1 and CDR2: LNHDA and SQIVND (reference sequence). This CDR3 has 11 residues. This CDR3 is CASSDRDGYTF. CDR3 nucleotides: TGTGCCAGTAGCGACAGGGATGGCTACACCTTC.

V and J are TRBV30 and TRBJ1-1, with a possible D match to TRBD1 (6 bases). V was pared by 4 bases and J by 3 bases, with 15 bases between. There are 14 residues in the CDR3. The germline CDR1 and CDR2 sequences are GTSNPN and SVGIG (reference sequence). CDR3 residues: CAWTLGAGYTEAFF. In DNA, the CDR3 is TGTGCCTGGACCTTGGGGGCAGGGTACACTGAAGCTTTCTTT.

The chain couples TRBV14 to TRBJ2-7; 11 positions agree with TRBD2. The CDR3 sequence is 16 residues long. J was trimmed by 7 bases and V by 2 bases; bases with no gene match: 10. Germline values: CDR1 SGHDN, CDR2 FVKESK. This CDR3 reads CASSQHRGTSGSEQYF. The DNA of the CDR3 is TGTGCCAGCAGCCAACATAGGGGGACTAGCGGTTCGGAGCAGTACTTC.